Sequencing of this TCR beta chain was carried out in a study of shared clonotypes between healthy human individuals. Study information: Per donor, CD8 memory used one plate, CD8 naive used two, CD4 memory used three and CD4 naive used three. Broader study findings: Non-shared clonotypes showed lower generation probabilities than clonotypes common to all four donors.

The germline V and J ends were trimmed by 5 bases and 8 bases, with 12 bases remaining between them. The germline gives CDR1 MNHEY, CDR2 SMNVEV (reference sequence). The CDR3 runs 12 residues. A CD45RA+ naive subset and a CD45RA-negative memory subset were split from CD4+ cells. For every subset, genomic DNA was evenly distributed across several immunoSEQ plates. The repertoire was sequenced with immunoSEQ multiplex PCR; TCRdb's copy has only in-frame clones and lacks some. Here the sample spans about 2.3 million clones, 80% to 95% being singletons. As regards this clone: Its target is unknown.

This TCR came from a man between 18 and 35 years old in good health. Some clones in this sample may be carry-over from other donors' samples. The sequenced material came from naive CD4+ T cells from PBMCs. Subset in this sample: CD45RA+ positively selected. This chain uses TRBV27 with TRBJ1-2, with unresolved D. CDR3 sequence reads: CASSPGLGGYTF. The DNA for the CDR3 is TGTGCCAGCAGTCCGGGTCTTGGGGGCTACACCTTC.